These 17 T cell receptor beta chains share one sample of origin, sequenced in a study of blood T cells in healthy people across ages. Next came a second PCR, run for about 6 to 11 cycles, which used a sample-barcoded 5' primer along with a J-beta primer mix. TCRdb fed the 5' RACE reads into MiXCR, producing one record per CDR3 protein. The sample lists 1.5 million to 2 million distinct CDR3 sequences, 25% to 30% seen once, with roughly 8% in the top ten. Sequencing input: blood. The receptors stem from a young woman in good health.

This clonotype was counted ten times or more. The gene calls are TRBV20-1 and TRBJ1-2, with a weak D call TRBD1 (6 bases). Germline CDR1 reads DFQATT; CDR2 reads SNEGSKA (reference sequence). V lost 6 bases and J lost 5, with 13 bases in between. The length of the CDR3 is 12 residues. CDR3 bases: TGCAGTGCCAGGGACACCCGTTATGGCTACACCTTC. This codes for CSARDTRYGYTF.

This clonotype was recorded many times. The chain has TRBV29-1 and TRBJ1-2; TRBD1 might be the D (6 bases). The V end was cut by 7 bases, the J end by 5 bases, with 14 bases between. Germline CDR1 SQVTM, CDR2 ANQGSEA. The CDR3 loop spans 12 amino acids. The CDR3 DNA is TGCAGCGCAGCCCGGACAGCATATGGCTACACCTTC. This sequence encodes CSAARTAYGYTF.

The J gene is TRBJ2-5, the V gene TRBV20-1, with 13 bases fitting TRBD2. Germline values: CDR1 DFQATT, CDR2 SNEGSKA (reference sequence). J lost 2 bases, V lost 2 bases, and 5 bases had no gene match. The length of the CDR3 is 16 residues. The CDR3 coding sequence is TGCAGTGCTAGAAGACCGGGACTAGCGGGGCAAGAGACCCAGTACTTC. This codes for CSARRPGLAGQETQYF.

This clonotype occurred many times. The J gene is TRBJ2-5, the V gene TRBV10-3; 8 bases match TRBD2. This CDR3 region has 14 residues. Germline-derived CDR1 and CDR2 are ENHRY and SYGVKD. Trimming at V came to 8 bases and at J to 4 bases, leaving 9 bases not matched to a gene. CDR3 region: CAIAVGGEGETQYF. In DNA form, the CDR3 reads TGTGCCATCGCCGTCGGGGGGGAGGGAGAGACCCAGTACTTC.

The rearrangement joins TRBV6-1 to TRBJ2-3, with D unresolved. Between the trimmed V and J ends, which lost 8 bases and 6 bases, there was a span of 6 bases. This CDR3 contains 10 residues. Germline assignment: CDR1 MNHNS and CDR2 SASEGT. Here the CDR3 reads CASVSDTQYF. CDR3 coding DNA: TGTGCCAGCGTTTCGGATACGCAGTATTTT.

With respect to this clonotype: An end of the junction does not agree with germline; a read error may underlie this. The V gene is TRBV12-3 or TRBV12-4, the J gene TRBJ2-5; TRBD1 agrees at 9 bases. The CDR3 contains 15 residues. This CDR3 is CAGSIQTGGSWRQYF. Here the CDR3 DNA reads TGTGCCGGCAGTATCCAGACAGGGGGATCATGGCGGCAGTACTTC.

The chain employs TRBV5-1 and TRBJ1-6, with D hard to call. The CDR3 is 17 amino acids. CDR1 and CDR2 (germline): SGHRS, YFSETQ. The V gene lost 0 bases and the J gene lost 0 bases, with 10 bases spanning the gap. The CDR3 DNA sequence: TGCGCCAGCAGCTTGGCCGGAGCAAGCTCCTATAATTCACCCCTCCACTTT. Its translation is CASSLAGASSYNSPLHF.

The chain combines TRBV29-1 with TRBJ2-1, with 12 bases identical to TRBD2. The CDR3 extends over 13 amino acids. V gave up 4 bases and J gave up 7 bases; unmatched junction bases: 2. Germline V gives CDR1 SQVTM, CDR2 ANQGSEA. The CDR3 bases are TGCAGCGTTGGGGGGACTAGCGGGAATGAGCAGTTCTTC. Protein sequence: CSVGGTSGNEQFF.

This clonotype was observed a few times. V is TRBV7-2 and J is TRBJ2-3; D unclear. CDR1 SGHTA and CDR2 FQGNSA come from the germline V gene. The CDR3 consists of 14 residues. Deletions cut 5 bases from V and 6 bases from J, with 15 bases between. The CDR3 loop is CASSPPVAGDTQYF. The CDR3 nucleotides are TGTGCCAGCAGCCCCCCCGTGGCCGGCGATACGCAGTATTTT.

Concerning this clonotype itself: A much larger clone sits a single nucleotide away, making a read error possible. Here the CDR3 reads CASSSGPGAGGYEQYF. The CDR3 coding sequence is TGCGCCAGCAGCTCCGGCCCGGGAGCGGGGGGCTACGAGCAGTACTTC. The chain carries TRBV5-1 and TRBJ2-7; 9 nucleotides line up with TRBD2. The V and J ends lost 3 bases and 3 bases, in that order; junction bases with no gene match: 10. This CDR3 is 16 amino acids long. Germline CDR1 SGHRS, CDR2 YFSETQ.

The chain is built from TRBV29-1 and TRBJ1-5; a possible D gene is TRBD1 (5 bases). The V gene lost 5 bases and the J gene lost 7 bases, with 15 bases spanning the gap. The CDR3 extends over 13 amino acids. Germline V CDR1 and CDR2: SQVTM, ANQGSEA. The CDR3 here is CSVRGSGDQPQHF. The CDR3 DNA follows: TGCAGCGTTAGGGGTAGCGGCGACCAGCCCCAGCATTTT. Based on the CDR3 plus reference TRBV29-1 and TRBJ1-5, the full variable domain is SAVISQKPSRDICQRGTSLTIQCQVDSQVTMMFWYRQQPGQSLTLIATANQGSEATYESGFVIDKFPISRPNLTFSTLTVSNMSPEDSSIYLCSVRGSGDQPQHFGDGTRLSIL.

This clonotype has a handful of counts. The V gene is TRBV2, the J gene TRBJ1-5; D might be TRBD1 (5 bases). CDR3 length: 15 amino acids. Trimming removed 4 bases from V and 1 base from J, with 11 bases in between. Germline lookup yields CDR1 SNHLY and CDR2 FYNNEI. This chain's CDR3 is CASSGEGLSNQPQHF. The CDR3 nucleotides read TGTGCCAGCAGTGGTGAGGGGCTGAGCAATCAGCCCCAGCATTTT.

About this clonotype: A much larger clone lies one base from this, so it may be a read error. The rearrangement links TRBV4-3 to TRBJ1-2; TRBD1 aligns across 7 bases. Germline CDR1 reads LGHNA; CDR2 reads YSLEER. CDR3 length: 15 amino acids. The CDR3 sequence is CAGSQGSGTGDGYTF. CDR3 coding DNA: TGCGCCGGCAGCCAAGGAAGCGGAACAGGGGATGGCTACACCTTC.

At least ten counts were recorded for this clonotype. This chain connects TRBV4-3 to TRBJ2-7; D perhaps matches TRBD2 (6 bases). There are 16 residues in the CDR3. Looked up from germline, CDR1 is LGHNA and CDR2 is YSLEER. V shed 1 base and J shed 0 bases, with 13 bases lying between them. CDR3: CASSQGIGGTSYEQYF. The CDR3 DNA reads TGCGCCAGCAGCCAAGGAATTGGCGGGACCTCCTACGAGCAGTACTTC.

This clonotype has only a few counts. CDR3 region: CASRYAGRSYGYTF. In DNA, the CDR3 is TGTGCCAGCAGATATGCAGGAAGGAGCTATGGCTACACCTTC. The rearrangement links TRBV27 to TRBJ1-2; D is ambiguous. The CDR3 extends over 14 amino acids. Germline V gives CDR1 MNHEY, CDR2 SMNVEV (reference sequence). The ends were cut back, 6 bases at V and 4 bases at J, with 15 bases in the middle.

This clonotype occurred many times. This sequence joins TRBV5-1 and TRBJ1-2; D uncertain. Looked up from germline, CDR1 is SGHRS and CDR2 is YFSETQ. Trimming cost V 4 bases and J 7 bases, with 11 bases left between them. The CDR3 spans 12 residues. The CDR3 reads CASSPKDFGYTF. The CDR3 DNA follows: TGCGCCAGCAGCCCAAAGGACTTTGGCTACACCTTC. The whole variable domain, filled in from reference TRBV5-1 and TRBJ1-2, reads KAGVTQTPRYLIKTRGQQVTLSCSPISGHRSVSWYQQTPGQGLQFLFEYFSETQRNKGNFPGRFSGRQFSNSRSEMNVSTLELGDSALYLCASSPKDFGYTFGSGTRLTVV.

This clonotype came up many times. The rearrangement uses TRBV5-1 and TRBJ2-3; D is possibly TRBD2 (5 bases). The V gene lost 7 bases and the J gene lost 2 bases, with 20 bases spanning the gap. CDR3 length: 16 residues. Germline CDR1 reads SGHRS; CDR2 reads YFSETQ. The CDR3 DNA follows: TGCGCCAGCCATACCGGGAACCTAATAAACACAGATACGCAGTATTTT. It translates to CASHTGNLINTDTQYF.